This T cell receptor (beta chain) was obtained from a study of PD-L1 blockade in urothelial cancer. About the research overall: Each participant's history included 0 to 3 prior chemotherapy regimens. A median approximately 150,000 T cells were found in blood samples.

Time point denoted: peripheral blood 6 weeks after treatment start. This table comes from immunoSEQ multiplex PCR, and its TCRdb copy is limited to in-frame clones, with some not included. The table lists some 110,000 clones, 80% to 90% of them singletons, with about 1.5% in the top ten. This receptor was taken from a man aged 55 to 70 with urothelial cancer. The sequencing used PBMCs, collected around atezolizumab (anti-PD-L1) treatment.

The CDR3 DNA reads TGTGCCAGCAGCTCAACAGGGGGCAACTACGAGCAGTACTTC. Encoded protein: CASSSTGGNYEQYF. The J gene is TRBJ2-7, the V gene TRBV4-2; 9 positions agree with TRBD1. The CDR3 has 14 amino acids. Trimming at V came to 5 bases and at J to 3 bases, leaving 5 bases not matched to a gene. The germline gives CDR1 LGHNA, CDR2 YNFKEQ.